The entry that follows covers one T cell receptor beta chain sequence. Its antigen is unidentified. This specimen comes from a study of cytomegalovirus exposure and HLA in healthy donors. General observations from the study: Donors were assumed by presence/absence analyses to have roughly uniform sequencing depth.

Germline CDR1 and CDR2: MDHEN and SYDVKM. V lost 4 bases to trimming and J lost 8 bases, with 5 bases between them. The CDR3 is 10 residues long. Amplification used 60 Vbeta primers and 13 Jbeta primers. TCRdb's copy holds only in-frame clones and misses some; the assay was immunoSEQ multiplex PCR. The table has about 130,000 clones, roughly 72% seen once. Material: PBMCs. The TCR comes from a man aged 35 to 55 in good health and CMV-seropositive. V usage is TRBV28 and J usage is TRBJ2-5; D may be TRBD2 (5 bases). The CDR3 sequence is CASSSGTQYF. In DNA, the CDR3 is TGTGCCAGCAGTTCGGGAACCCAGTACTTC.